These T cell receptor beta chains were read from a single sample in a study of T cell responses to AZD1222 COVID-19 vaccine. The repertoire was sequenced with immunoSEQ multiplex PCR; TCRdb's copy has only in-frame clones and lacks some. Of 50,000 to 85,000 clones detected, 79% appear once; the ten largest clones hold approximately 23%. The sequenced sample was peripheral blood, obtained on day 0 of MenACWY control vaccination. Receptors originate from an adult in good health. CDR3s include the opening cysteine and the closing phenylalanine or tryptophan. Fields, in order: V gene, J gene, D gene, clone size, CDR3 length, CDR3 protein, CDR3 DNA. The D gene is left open where the match is weak. Not all rows give a size; the values are once, few, many and, for expanded clones, a class.

TRBV9,TRBJ1-3,NA,NA,14,CASSADISGNTIYF,TGTGCCAGCAGCGCTGACATTTCTGGAAACACCATATATTTT
TRBV18,TRBJ2-7,NA,NA,13,CASSPSYSQEQYF,TGTGCCAGCTCACCTTCTTACAGTCAAGAGCAGTACTTC
TRBV7-2,TRBJ2-7,NA,NA,13,CASSLARPYEQYF,TGTGCCAGCAGCTTAGCCAGACCCTACGAGCAGTACTTC
TRBV4-3,TRBJ1-1,NA,NA,20,CASSPKVDRGESFMNTEAFF,TGCGCCAGCAGCCCAAAAGTTGACCGAGGAGAAAGTTTCATGAACACTGAAGCTTTCTTT
TRBV29-1,TRBJ1-3,NA,few,12,CSVAGPGNTIYF,TGCAGCGTGGCAGGTCCTGGAAACACCATATATTTT
TRBV19,TRBJ1-5,NA,few,18,CASSIGQGYAHSNQPQHF,TGTGCCAGTAGTATCGGCCAGGGCTACGCTCATAGCAATCAGCCCCAGCATTTT
TRBV2,TRBJ2-4,TRBD2,NA,12,CASAREANIQYF,TGTGCCAGCGCGCGGGAGGCCAACATTCAGTACTTC
TRBV2,TRBJ2-5,NA,NA,14,CASSPPLVGETQYF,TGTGCCAGCAGCCCACCGTTGGTCGGGGAGACCCAGTACTTC
TRBV6-1,TRBJ2-3,TRBD1,NA,18,CASSEALSDRDIADTQYF,TGTGCCAGCAGTGAAGCGCTCTCGGACAGGGATATTGCAGATACGCAGTATTTT
TRBV19,TRBJ1-4,NA,once,12,CASSGYNEKLFF,TGTGCCAGTAGTGGTTATAATGAAAAACTGTTTTTT
TRBV5-6,TRBJ2-5,TRBD1,NA,14,CASSFRTGAETQYF,TGTGCCAGCAGCTTTCGGACAGGGGCAGAGACCCAGTACTTC
TRBV6-5,TRBJ1-2,NA,NA,14,CASKGPGANYGYTF,TGTGCCAGCAAAGGCCCCGGAGCTAACTATGGCTACACCTTC
TRBV7-2,TRBJ1-4,NA,NA,13,CASSARNNEKLFF,TGTGCCAGCAGCGCCAGAAACAATGAAAAACTGTTTTTT
TRBV11-3,TRBJ2-2,NA,NA,14,CASSLAGSTGELFF,TGTGCCAGCAGCTTAGCTGGGTCCACCGGGGAGCTGTTTTTT
TRBV7-2,TRBJ2-3,TRBD2,NA,16,CASSPTLGAGTDTQYF,TGTGCCAGCAGCCCGACTTTAGGAGCGGGGACAGATACGCAGTATTTT
TRBV2,TRBJ1-6,NA,few,15,CASSEETRGSSPLHF,TGTGCCAGCAGTGAAGAGACAAGGGGCAGCTCACCCCTCCACTTT
TRBV7-2,TRBJ2-5,NA,NA,13,CASSLSFSLDQYF,TGTGCCAGCAGCTTATCCTTCAGTCTGGACCAGTACTTC
TRBV15,TRBJ2-3,NA,few,13,CATSGSLTDTQYF,TGTGCCACCAGCGGGAGCCTGACAGATACGCAGTATTTT
TRBV4-1,TRBJ2-1,TRBD2,NA,17,CASSQSSGTISYNEQFF,TGCGCCAGCAGCCAAAGCTCCGGGACTATTTCCTACAATGAGCAGTTCTTC
TRBV29-1,TRBJ1-2,NA,NA,11,CSVGDTDGYTF,TGCAGCGTTGGAGACACTGATGGCTACACCTTC
TRBV6-1,TRBJ1-5,NA,NA,13,CASSDRGGQPQHF,TGTGCCAGCAGTGACAGGGGCGGCCAGCCCCAGCATTTT
TRBV19,TRBJ2-4,TRBD2,NA,20,CASSTYTGLAGGLAKNIQYF,TGTGCCAGTAGTACGTACACCGGACTAGCGGGAGGACTAGCCAAAAACATTCAGTACTTC
TRBV6-2/TRBV6-3,TRBJ1-3,NA,NA,16,CASSDRDADSGNTIYF,TGTGCCAGCAGTGACCGGGACGCGGACTCTGGAAACACCATATATTTT
TRBV3-1/TRBV3-2,TRBJ2-1,NA,few,14,CASSQAGEYNEQFF,TGTGCCAGCAGCCAAGCCGGGGAGTACAATGAGCAGTTCTTC
TRBV6-5,TRBJ2-7,NA,NA,12,CAVGLRGNEQYF,TGTGCCGTAGGGCTTAGGGGGAACGAGCAGTACTTC
TRBV28,TRBJ2-4,NA,NA,16,CASSPTSDRTENIQYF,TGTGCCAGCAGTCCCACTTCCGACAGGACGGAAAACATTCAGTACTTC
TRBV19,TRBJ2-2,TRBD1,NA,14,CASRRDRATGELFF,TGTGCCAGTCGCCGGGACAGGGCGACCGGGGAGCTGTTTTTT
TRBV7-8,TRBJ2-1,NA,NA,16,CASSLGGRAEGPEQFF,TGTGCCAGCAGCTTAGGGGGGCGAGCGGAGGGACCTGAGCAGTTCTTC
TRBV18,TRBJ1-3,NA,NA,15,CASSPAVFSGNTIYF,TGTGCCAGCTCACCAGCGGTGTTCTCTGGAAACACCATATATTTT
TRBV5-1,TRBJ1-3,TRBD1,once,15,CASSAGTGVGNTIYF,TGCGCCAGCAGCGCCGGGACAGGGGTCGGAAACACCATATATTTT
TRBV5-5,TRBJ1-1,NA,NA,16,CASSPGGGTLNTEAFF,TGTGCCAGCAGCCCGGGGGGCGGGACTTTGAACACTGAAGCTTTCTTT
TRBV19,TRBJ1-1,NA,NA,14,CASRGRPSGTEAFF,TGTGCCAGCCGAGGACGGCCTTCGGGCACTGAAGCTTTCTTT
TRBV3-1/TRBV3-2,TRBJ1-4,TRBD1,once,15,CASSQGTGEGEKLFF,TGTGCCAGCAGCCAAGGGACAGGAGAAGGAGAAAAACTGTTTTTT
TRBV28,TRBJ2-7,NA,NA,11,CASSSRYEQYF,TGTGCCAGCAGTTCCCGCTACGAGCAGTACTTC
TRBV28,TRBJ1-2,NA,few,13,CASSLSAFYGYTF,TGTGCCAGCAGTTTATCTGCATTCTATGGCTACACCTTC
TRBV5-1,TRBJ2-3,TRBD2,NA,15,CASSNSGGVTDTQYF,TGCGCCAGCAGCAATAGCGGGGGGGTCACAGATACGCAGTATTTT
TRBV29-1,TRBJ2-2,NA,NA,14,CSVGVRGSTGELFF,TGCAGCGTTGGTGTCAGGGGTTCCACCGGGGAGCTGTTTTTT
TRBV30,TRBJ2-2,NA,NA,13,CAWATTNTGELFF,TGTGCCTGGGCCACGACGAACACCGGGGAGCTGTTTTTT
TRBV11-2,TRBJ2-3,NA,NA,16,CASSPRTPGQTDTQYF,TGTGCCAGCAGCCCCCGGACCCCCGGGCAAACAGATACGCAGTATTTT
TRBV6-5,TRBJ1-5,NA,few,13,CASSPGGIQPQHF,TGTGCCAGCAGTCCGGGGGGCATCCAGCCCCAGCATTTT
TRBV5-4,TRBJ2-3,TRBD2,NA,15,CASSARTSGTDTQYF,TGTGCCAGCAGCGCCCGGACTAGCGGCACAGATACGCAGTATTTT
TRBV2,TRBJ2-7,NA,few,13,CASSVAASYEQYF,TGTGCCAGCAGTGTAGCGGCCTCCTACGAGCAGTACTTC
TRBV11-3,TRBJ1-3,TRBD1,NA,15,CASSPGQGPGNTIYF,TGTGCCAGCAGCCCGGGACAGGGCCCTGGAAACACCATATATTTT
TRBV29-1,TRBJ1-4,NA,NA,16,CSVRGGQNLVREKLFF,TGCAGCGTTAGGGGTGGGCAAAATCTAGTTAGGGAAAAACTGTTTTTT
TRBV2,TRBJ1-2,NA,NA,15,CASSERGTSDYGYTF,TGTGCCAGCAGTGAACGGGGCACCTCCGACTATGGCTACACCTTC